The T cell receptor beta chain described here comes from a study of memory CD8 T cells in hepatitis C reinfection. Study in general: After reinfection, a couple of primary-infection resolvers became chronically infected.

The table came from immunoSEQ multiplex PCR; TCRdb's copy has only in-frame clones and leaves some out. The top ten hold roughly 0.7% of the sample, which has some 50,000 clones, roughly 89% seen once. V shed 5 bases, J shed 3 bases, and the junction held 5 bases outside the gene matches. The germline gives CDR1 MNHNY, CDR2 SVGAGI (reference sequence). The CDR3 contains 15 residues. Time point given: late/post reinfection, 12 to 24 weeks after detection. TCR sequencing was done directly ex vivo on sorted cells, without expansion in vitro. Specimen: naive CD8+ T cells sorted from blood. V usage is TRBV6-6 and J usage is TRBJ2-1; 9 bases align to TRBD2. The TCR sequence derives from a man aged 18 to 29 with hepatitis C virus infection. This CDR3 reads CASSASGTVYNEQFF. In nucleotides, the CDR3 is TGTGCCAGCAGTGCTAGCGGGACGGTCTACAATGAGCAGTTCTTC.